This T cell receptor beta chain derives from a study of cytomegalovirus exposure and HLA in healthy donors. The donors gave bone marrow, and they were healthy. 60 Vbeta and 13 Jbeta primers were used in PCR. Method: immunoSEQ multiplex PCR; TCRdb's copy keeps in-frame clones and lacks some. This sample contains under 150,000 clones. What was sequenced was PBMCs. The clonotype originates from a man between 40 and 49 years old in good health and CMV-seronegative.

CDR3 coding DNA: TGTGCCAGCAGAGGGGACAGCCTGAGCTCCTATAATTCACCCCTCCACTTT. This translates into CASRGDSLSSYNSPLHF. The chain joins TRBV27 to TRBJ1-6; 7 bases align to TRBD1. V gave up 6 bases and J gave up 0 bases; unmatched junction bases: 8. Germline-derived CDR1 and CDR2 are MNHEY and SMNVEV (reference sequence). The CDR3 consists of 17 residues.